The rows below give T cell receptor beta chains drawn from one sample of a study of PD-L1 blockade in urothelial cancer. The method was immunoSEQ multiplex PCR; TCRdb's version includes in-frame clones alone and lacks a portion of them. The data contain some 30,000 clones, around nine tenths of them singletons. The sample in question was PBMCs, obtained around atezolizumab (anti-PD-L1) treatment. The receptors here all came from a man aged 45 to 65 with urothelial cancer. CDR3s include the opening cysteine and the closing phenylalanine or tryptophan. The D gene is left open where the match is weak. Size tells how often a clone was seen (once, few, many) or the class of an expanded clone, and some rows leave it out.

v_gene: TRBV5-5
abundance: -
j_gene: TRBJ2-7
d_gene: -
CDR3nt: TGTGCCAGCAGCTTGGTGGCGGCAGCCGCCTACGAGCAGTACTTC
CDR3aa: CASSLVAAAAYEQYF

v_gene: TRBV9
abundance: -
j_gene: TRBJ2-5
d_gene: -
CDR3nt: TGTGCCAGCAGCGTAGATAGGGAGCCAGGTGAGACCCAGTACTTC
CDR3aa: CASSVDREPGETQYF

v_gene: TRBV6-4
abundance: few
j_gene: TRBJ2-3
d_gene: -
CDR3nt: TGTGCCAGCAGTGACAGGGAGACAGATACGCAGTATTTT
CDR3aa: CASSDRETDTQYF

v_gene: TRBV25-1
abundance: -
j_gene: TRBJ1-2
d_gene: -
CDR3nt: TGTGCCAGCAGTGCCGGCGGGCCGCGCAACTATGGCTACACCTTC
CDR3aa: CASSAGGPRNYGYTF

v_gene: TRBV5-1
abundance: -
j_gene: TRBJ2-5
d_gene: -
CDR3nt: TGCGCCAGCAGCTTGAGGGAGGTGATTCGAGTGGAGACCCAGTACTTC
CDR3aa: CASSLREVIRVETQYF

v_gene: TRBV4-3
abundance: -
j_gene: TRBJ2-1
d_gene: -
CDR3nt: TGCGCCAGCAGCCAAGGGACTGTTGACAATGAGCAGTTCTTC
CDR3aa: CASSQGTVDNEQFF

v_gene: TRBV2
abundance: few
j_gene: TRBJ1-1
d_gene: -
CDR3nt: TGTGCCAGCAGCGTGACAGGGAACACTGAAGCTTTCTTT
CDR3aa: CASSVTGNTEAFF

v_gene: TRBV9
abundance: few
j_gene: TRBJ2-5
d_gene: -
CDR3nt: TGTGCCAGCAGCGTAGGGGGGCTAGGAACCGAAGAGACCCAGTACTTC
CDR3aa: CASSVGGLGTEETQYF

v_gene: TRBV19
abundance: -
j_gene: TRBJ2-7
d_gene: -
CDR3nt: TGTGCCAGTAGTAGCGGGCACCCCTACGAGCAGTACTTC
CDR3aa: CASSSGHPYEQYF

v_gene: TRBV5-5
abundance: once
j_gene: TRBJ2-3
d_gene: TRBD2
CDR3nt: TGTGCCAGCAGACTGCGGCCAACTAGCGGGAGTATCTCCACAGATACGCAGTATTTT
CDR3aa: CASRLRPTSGSISTDTQYF

v_gene: TRBV5-4
abundance: -
j_gene: TRBJ2-7
d_gene: -
CDR3nt: TGTGCCAGCAGCTTTGGGGGGGGCGACGAGCAGTACTTC
CDR3aa: CASSFGGGDEQYF

v_gene: TRBV30
abundance: -
j_gene: TRBJ2-7
d_gene: TRBD1
CDR3nt: TGTGCCTGGAGTGCCACAGGGGTTTTTTGGTACGAGCAGTACTTC
CDR3aa: CAWSATGVFWYEQYF

v_gene: TRBV27
abundance: -
j_gene: TRBJ1-1
d_gene: TRBD1
CDR3nt: TGTGCCAGCAGTTTATCGGACAGGGGGCTCGCTGAAGTTTTCTTT
CDR3aa: CASSLSDRGLAEVFF

v_gene: TRBV19
abundance: few
j_gene: TRBJ2-2
d_gene: -
CDR3nt: TGTGCCAGTAGTATCTATCGGAACACCGGGGAGCTGTTTTTT
CDR3aa: CASSIYRNTGELFF

v_gene: TRBV10-1
abundance: -
j_gene: TRBJ2-4
d_gene: -
CDR3nt: TGCGCCAGCAGCGATAGAGCCAAAAACATTCAGTACTTC
CDR3aa: CASSDRAKNIQYF

v_gene: TRBV5-8
abundance: -
j_gene: TRBJ2-3
d_gene: TRBD2
CDR3nt: TGTGCCAGCAGCTTCCGGACTAGTAAGAGTACGCAGTATTTT
CDR3aa: CASSFRTSKSTQYF

v_gene: TRBV7-7
abundance: -
j_gene: TRBJ2-3
d_gene: TRBD2
CDR3nt: TGTGCCAGCAGCGAATTGGGACTAGCGGGCACAGATACGCAGTATTTT
CDR3aa: CASSELGLAGTDTQYF

v_gene: TRBV9
abundance: -
j_gene: TRBJ2-7
d_gene: -
CDR3nt: TGTGCCAGCAGCGGAGGTGCAGGGTACTACGAGCAGTACTTC
CDR3aa: CASSGGAGYYEQYF

v_gene: TRBV10-3
abundance: -
j_gene: TRBJ2-5
d_gene: TRBD1
CDR3nt: TGTGCCATCAGTCGAGGGCAGGGGGAAGAGACCCAGTACTTC
CDR3aa: CAISRGQGEETQYF

v_gene: TRBV7-7
abundance: -
j_gene: TRBJ2-3
d_gene: -
CDR3nt: TGTGCCAGCAGCCCCTCGATAGCTGAACCAGATACGCAGTATTTT
CDR3aa: CASSPSIAEPDTQYF

v_gene: TRBV7-2
abundance: few
j_gene: TRBJ1-4
d_gene: -
CDR3nt: TGTGCCAGCAGCTTAGTAGCAGGGTGGAATGAAAAACTGTTTTTT
CDR3aa: CASSLVAGWNEKLFF

v_gene: TRBV7-2
abundance: -
j_gene: TRBJ2-3
d_gene: -
CDR3nt: TGTGCCAGCAGCGAAACGGGACTCCTCACAGATACGCAGTATTTT
CDR3aa: CASSETGLLTDTQYF

v_gene: TRBV9
abundance: -
j_gene: TRBJ2-4
d_gene: -
CDR3nt: TGTGCCAGCAGCGTAGGAGCGGCGGGACCAGCGGGAAACATTCAGTACTTC
CDR3aa: CASSVGAAGPAGNIQYF

v_gene: TRBV6-5
abundance: -
j_gene: TRBJ2-1
d_gene: TRBD2
CDR3nt: TGTGCCAGCAGACTAGCGGGGCACAATGAGCAGTTCTTC
CDR3aa: CASRLAGHNEQFF

v_gene: TRBV7-2
abundance: -
j_gene: TRBJ1-1
d_gene: TRBD1
CDR3nt: TGTGCCAGCAGCTTAGAACCAGGGGGTTCCGCTCGCGAAGCTTTCTTT
CDR3aa: CASSLEPGGSAREAFF

v_gene: TRBV9
abundance: -
j_gene: TRBJ2-2
d_gene: TRBD2
CDR3nt: TGTGCCAGCAGCCCCTGGTTGGGGCTAGCGGGGGGGAGGATCGGGGAGCTGTTTTTT
CDR3aa: CASSPWLGLAGGRIGELFF

v_gene: TRBV19
abundance: -
j_gene: TRBJ2-7
d_gene: TRBD1
CDR3nt: TGTGCCAGTAGCCAGAGACAGGGTATCCACGAGCAGTACTTC
CDR3aa: CASSQRQGIHEQYF

v_gene: TRBV7-8
abundance: -
j_gene: TRBJ2-3
d_gene: -
CDR3nt: TGTGCCAGCAGCTTAGAACGGAGCCTGAACCCTTTTTCTGCAGATACGCAGTATTTT
CDR3aa: CASSLERSLNPFSADTQYF